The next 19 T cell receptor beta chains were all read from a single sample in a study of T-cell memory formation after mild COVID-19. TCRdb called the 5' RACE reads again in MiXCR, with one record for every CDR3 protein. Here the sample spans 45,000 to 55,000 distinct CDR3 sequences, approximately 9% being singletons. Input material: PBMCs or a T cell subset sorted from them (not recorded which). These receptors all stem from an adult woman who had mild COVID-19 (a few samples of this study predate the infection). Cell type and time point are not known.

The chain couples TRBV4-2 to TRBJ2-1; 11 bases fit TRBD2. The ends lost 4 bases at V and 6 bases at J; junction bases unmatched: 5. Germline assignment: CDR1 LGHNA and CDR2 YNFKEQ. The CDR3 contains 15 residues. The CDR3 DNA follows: TGTGCCAGCAGCCCGGGACTAGCGGATTCCAATGAGCAGTTCTTC. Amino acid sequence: CASSPGLADSNEQFF.

DNA for the CDR3: TGCGCCAGCAGCCAAGGTCGGACTAGCTACGAGCAGTACTTC. This codes for CASSQGRTSYEQYF. This chain connects TRBV4-3 to TRBJ2-7; 7 bases agree with TRBD2. Germline V CDR1 and CDR2: LGHNA, YSLEER. The CDR3 is 14 amino acids. Trimming at V came to 1 base and at J to 3 bases, leaving 3 bases not matched to a gene.

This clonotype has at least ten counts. In nucleotides, the CDR3 is TGTGCCAGCAGTTACCAGGGTCCGGAGACCCAGTACTTC. Translating it yields CASSYQGPETQYF. V is TRBV6-5 and J is TRBJ2-5, with D perhaps TRBD1 (5 bases). CDR3 length: 13 residues. Trimming left V 2 bases short and J 5 bases short, with 9 bases between. From germline, CDR1 is MNHEY and CDR2 SVGAGI.

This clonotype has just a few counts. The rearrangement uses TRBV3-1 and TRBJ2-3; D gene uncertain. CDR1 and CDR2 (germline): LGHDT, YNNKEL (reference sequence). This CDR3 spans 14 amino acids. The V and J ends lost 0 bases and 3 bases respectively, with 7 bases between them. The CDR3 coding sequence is TGTGCCAGCAGCCAAGATAGGTTGACAGATACGCAGTATTTT. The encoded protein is CASSQDRLTDTQYF.

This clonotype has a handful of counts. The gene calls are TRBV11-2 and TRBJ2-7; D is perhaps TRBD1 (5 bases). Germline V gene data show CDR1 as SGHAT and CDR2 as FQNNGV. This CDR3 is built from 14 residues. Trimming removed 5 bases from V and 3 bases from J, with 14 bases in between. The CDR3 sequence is CASSVGAGHYEQYF. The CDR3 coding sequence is TGTGCCAGCAGCGTTGGGGCAGGTCACTACGAGCAGTACTTC.

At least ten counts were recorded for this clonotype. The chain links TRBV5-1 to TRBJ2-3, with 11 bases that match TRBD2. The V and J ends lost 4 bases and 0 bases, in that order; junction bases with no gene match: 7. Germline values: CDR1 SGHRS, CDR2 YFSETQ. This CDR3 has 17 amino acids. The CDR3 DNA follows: TGCGCCAGCAGCCCGTCTAGCGGGGGGACTAGCACAGATACGCAGTATTTT. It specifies CASSPSSGGTSTDTQYF.

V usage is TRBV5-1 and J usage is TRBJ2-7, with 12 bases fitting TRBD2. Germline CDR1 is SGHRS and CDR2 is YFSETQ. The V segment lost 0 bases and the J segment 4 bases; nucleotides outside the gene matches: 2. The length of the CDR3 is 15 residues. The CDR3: CASSLGLAGDYEQYF. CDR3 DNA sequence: TGCGCCAGCAGCTTGGGACTAGCGGGGGATTACGAGCAGTACTTC. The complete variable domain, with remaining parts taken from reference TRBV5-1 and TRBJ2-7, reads KAGVTQTPRYLIKTRGQQVTLSCSPISGHRSVSWYQQTPGQGLQFLFEYFSETQRNKGNFPGRFSGRQFSNSRSEMNVSTLELGDSALYLCASSLGLAGDYEQYFGPGTRLTVT.

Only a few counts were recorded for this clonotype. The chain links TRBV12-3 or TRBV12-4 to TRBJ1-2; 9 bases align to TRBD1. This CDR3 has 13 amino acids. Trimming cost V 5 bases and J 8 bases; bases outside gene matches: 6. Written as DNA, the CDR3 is TGTGCCAGCAGTCAGGGACAGGGATTCGGCTACACCTTC. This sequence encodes CASSQGQGFGYTF.

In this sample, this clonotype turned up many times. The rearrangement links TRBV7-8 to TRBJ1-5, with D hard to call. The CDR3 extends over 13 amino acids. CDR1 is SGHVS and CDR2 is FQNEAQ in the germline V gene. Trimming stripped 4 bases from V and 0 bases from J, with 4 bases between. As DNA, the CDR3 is TGTGCCAGCAGCTATAATAGCAATCAGCCCCAGCATTTT. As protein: CASSYNSNQPQHF.

The CDR3, as DNA: TGCAGTGCTAGGGGGGGGGCGCAGGGCTACACCTTC. The encoded protein is CSARGGAQGYTF. The chain has TRBV20-1 and TRBJ1-2; D may be TRBD1 (6 bases). CDR1 is DFQATT, CDR2 SNEGSKA, per germline (reference sequence). The CDR3 runs to 12 residues. Trimming stripped 3 bases from V and 8 bases from J, with 13 bases between.

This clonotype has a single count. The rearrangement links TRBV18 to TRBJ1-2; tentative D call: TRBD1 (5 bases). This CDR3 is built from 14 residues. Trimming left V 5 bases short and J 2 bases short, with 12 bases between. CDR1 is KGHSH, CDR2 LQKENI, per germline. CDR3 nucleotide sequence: TGTGCCAGCTCATTGCATGGGGCAAACTATGGCTACACCTTC. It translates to CASSLHGANYGYTF.

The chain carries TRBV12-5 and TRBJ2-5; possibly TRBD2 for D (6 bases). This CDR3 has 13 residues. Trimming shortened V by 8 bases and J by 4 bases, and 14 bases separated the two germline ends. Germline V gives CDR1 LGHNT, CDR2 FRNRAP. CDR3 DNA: TGTGCTAGTTTGCGGGACGGTCGAGAGACCCAGTACTTC. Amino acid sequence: CASLRDGRETQYF.

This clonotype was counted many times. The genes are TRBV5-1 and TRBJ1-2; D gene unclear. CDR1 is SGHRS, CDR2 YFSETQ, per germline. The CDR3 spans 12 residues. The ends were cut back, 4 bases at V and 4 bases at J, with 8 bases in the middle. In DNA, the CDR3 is TGCGCCAGCAGCCCCGACACCTATGGCTACACCTTC. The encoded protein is CASSPDTYGYTF.

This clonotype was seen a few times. For the CDR3, the DNA is TGTGCCAGCAGCCCCGGGACTAGCGGGAGCGCCCGGCCGTACGATGAGCAGTTCTTC. Translating it yields CASSPGTSGSARPYDEQFF. V usage is TRBV7-2 and J usage is TRBJ2-1, with 14 bases aligning to TRBD2. CDR3 length: 19 residues. CDR1 is SGHTA, CDR2 FQGNSA, per germline. Trimming removed 5 bases from V and 8 bases from J; junction bases left unmatched: 17.

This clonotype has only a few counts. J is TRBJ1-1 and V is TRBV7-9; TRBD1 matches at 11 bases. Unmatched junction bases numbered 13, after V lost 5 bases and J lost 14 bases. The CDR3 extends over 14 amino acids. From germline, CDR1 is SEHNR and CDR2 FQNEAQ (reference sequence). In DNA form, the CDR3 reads TGTGCCAGCAGCCCCCACGGGGGGGGACAGGGGGAATTCTTT. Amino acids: CASSPHGGGQGEFF.

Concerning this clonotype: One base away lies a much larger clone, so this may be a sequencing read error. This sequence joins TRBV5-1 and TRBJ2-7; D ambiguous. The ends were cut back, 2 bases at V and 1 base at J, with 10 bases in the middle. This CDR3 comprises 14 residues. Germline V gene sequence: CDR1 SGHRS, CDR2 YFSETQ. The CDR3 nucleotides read TGCGCCAGCAGCTTCCGGAACGGTTCCTACGAGCAGTACTTC. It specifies CASSFRNGSYEQYF.

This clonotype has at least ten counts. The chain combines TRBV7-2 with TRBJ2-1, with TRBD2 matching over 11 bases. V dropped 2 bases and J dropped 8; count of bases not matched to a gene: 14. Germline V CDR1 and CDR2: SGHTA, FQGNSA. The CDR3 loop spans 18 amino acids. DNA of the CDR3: TGTGCCAGCAGCTTATCGAAGACTAGCGGGATTCGGCGATATGAGCAGTTCTTC. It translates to CASSLSKTSGIRRYEQFF.

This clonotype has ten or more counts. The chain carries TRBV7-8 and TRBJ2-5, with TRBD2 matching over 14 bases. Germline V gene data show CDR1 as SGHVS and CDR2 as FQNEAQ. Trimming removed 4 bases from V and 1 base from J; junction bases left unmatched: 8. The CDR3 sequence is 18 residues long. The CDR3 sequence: CASSSPWGTSGSQETQYF. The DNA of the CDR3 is TGTGCCAGCAGCTCACCGTGGGGGACTAGCGGGAGCCAAGAGACCCAGTACTTC.

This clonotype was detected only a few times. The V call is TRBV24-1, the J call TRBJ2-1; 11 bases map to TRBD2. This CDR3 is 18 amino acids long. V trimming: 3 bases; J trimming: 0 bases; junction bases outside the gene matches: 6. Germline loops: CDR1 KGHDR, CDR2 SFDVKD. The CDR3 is CATSDGTSGLYSYNEQFF. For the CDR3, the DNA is TGTGCCACCAGTGATGGGACTAGCGGTCTATACTCCTACAATGAGCAGTTCTTC.